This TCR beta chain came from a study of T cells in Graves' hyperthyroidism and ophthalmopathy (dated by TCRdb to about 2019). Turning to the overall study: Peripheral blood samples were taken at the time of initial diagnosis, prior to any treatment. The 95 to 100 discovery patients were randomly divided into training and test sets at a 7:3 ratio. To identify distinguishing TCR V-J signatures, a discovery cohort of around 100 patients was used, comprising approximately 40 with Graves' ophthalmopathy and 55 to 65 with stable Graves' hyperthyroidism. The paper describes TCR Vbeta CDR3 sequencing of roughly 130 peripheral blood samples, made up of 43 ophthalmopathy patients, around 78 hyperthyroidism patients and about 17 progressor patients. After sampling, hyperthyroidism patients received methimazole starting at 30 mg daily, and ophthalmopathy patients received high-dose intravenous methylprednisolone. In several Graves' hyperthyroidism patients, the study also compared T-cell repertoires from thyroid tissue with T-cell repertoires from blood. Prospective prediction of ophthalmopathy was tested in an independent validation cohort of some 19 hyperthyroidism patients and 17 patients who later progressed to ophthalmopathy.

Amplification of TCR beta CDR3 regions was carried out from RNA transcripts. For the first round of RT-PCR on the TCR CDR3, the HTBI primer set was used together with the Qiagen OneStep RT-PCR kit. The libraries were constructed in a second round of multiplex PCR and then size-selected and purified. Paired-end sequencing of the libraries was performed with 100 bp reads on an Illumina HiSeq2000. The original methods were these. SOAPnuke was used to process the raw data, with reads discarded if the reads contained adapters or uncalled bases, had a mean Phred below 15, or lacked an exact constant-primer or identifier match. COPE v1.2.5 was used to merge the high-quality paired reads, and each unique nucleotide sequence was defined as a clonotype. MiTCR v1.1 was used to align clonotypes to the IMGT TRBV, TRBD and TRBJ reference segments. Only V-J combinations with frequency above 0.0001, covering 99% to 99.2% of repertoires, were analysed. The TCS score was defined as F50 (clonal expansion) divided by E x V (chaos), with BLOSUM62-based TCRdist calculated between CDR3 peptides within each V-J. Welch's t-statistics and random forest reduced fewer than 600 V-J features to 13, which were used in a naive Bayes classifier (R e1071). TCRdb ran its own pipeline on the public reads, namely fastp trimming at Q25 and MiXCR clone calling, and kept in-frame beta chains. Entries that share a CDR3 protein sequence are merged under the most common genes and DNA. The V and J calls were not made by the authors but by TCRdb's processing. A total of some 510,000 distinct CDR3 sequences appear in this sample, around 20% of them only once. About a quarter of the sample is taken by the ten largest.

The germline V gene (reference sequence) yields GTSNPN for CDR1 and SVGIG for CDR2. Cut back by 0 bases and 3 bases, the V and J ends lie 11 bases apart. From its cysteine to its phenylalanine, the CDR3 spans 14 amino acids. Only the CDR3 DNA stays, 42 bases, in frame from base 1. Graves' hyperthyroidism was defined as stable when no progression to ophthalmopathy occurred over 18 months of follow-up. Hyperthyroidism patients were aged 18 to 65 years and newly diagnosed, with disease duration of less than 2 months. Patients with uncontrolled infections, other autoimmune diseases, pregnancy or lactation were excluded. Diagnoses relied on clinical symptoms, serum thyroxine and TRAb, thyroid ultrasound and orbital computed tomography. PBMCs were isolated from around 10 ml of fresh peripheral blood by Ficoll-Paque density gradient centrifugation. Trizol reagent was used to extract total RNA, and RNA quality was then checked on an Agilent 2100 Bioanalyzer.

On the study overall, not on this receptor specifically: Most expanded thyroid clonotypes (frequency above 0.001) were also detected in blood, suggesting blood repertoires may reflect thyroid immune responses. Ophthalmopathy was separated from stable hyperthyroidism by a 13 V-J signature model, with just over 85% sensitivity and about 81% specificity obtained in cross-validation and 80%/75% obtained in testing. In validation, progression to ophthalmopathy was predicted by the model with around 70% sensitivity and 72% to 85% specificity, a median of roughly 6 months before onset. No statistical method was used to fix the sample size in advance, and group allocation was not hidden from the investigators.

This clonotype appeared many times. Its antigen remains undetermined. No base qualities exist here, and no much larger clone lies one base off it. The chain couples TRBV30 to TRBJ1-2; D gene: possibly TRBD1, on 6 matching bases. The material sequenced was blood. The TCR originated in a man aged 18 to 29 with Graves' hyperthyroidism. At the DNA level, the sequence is TGTGCCTGGAGTGTACTGGACAGTCACTATGGCTACACCTTC. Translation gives CAWSVLDSHYGYTF.